This TCR beta chain appears in the sequencing data of a study of beta chain features in type 1 diabetes (dated by TCRdb to 2017 to 2018). For the study in its entirety: No differences in mean age, gender distribution, total cell number or subset yield were found between patients and healthy donors. A total of roughly 99 million sorted cells were examined across all samples, and the number of cells per subset was strongly correlated with RNA yield. The study compared the TCRB repertoires of sorted circulating CD4+ T cell subsets in recently diagnosed type 1 diabetes patients with those in matched healthy donors. Naive and central memory subsets were obtained from all 30 or so donors, but regulatory and stem cell-like memory subsets were isolated from only 8 patients and roughly 8 healthy donors. Study-wide findings and limitations: Type 1 diabetes patients showed a moderate but significant shortening of TCRB CDR3 length in all four CD4+ subsets. Naive, central memory and regulatory TCRB repertoires appeared to be more similar among patients than among healthy donors. Because cDNA was sequenced instead of genomic DNA, activated cells with high expression could be over-represented, although the groups did not differ in activation or CD3 levels. Patients with type 1 diabetes made fewer insertions and deleted more nucleotides at VDJ recombination sites, implying thymic rearrangement abnormalities. Shorter templates might be favored by PCR, yet because patient and control samples were amplified and corrected together, any such skew would affect both groups equally. Because the HLA sub-analyses included only small numbers of individuals, any influence of HLA type on TCRB rearrangement was left unresolved.

Including the terminal cysteine and phenylalanine, the CDR3 comprises 12 residues. This entry keeps only the CDR3 DNA: 36 bases, framed from base 1. For CDR1 and CDR2, the germline V gene lists SGHVS and FNYEAQ. Between the V and J ends, shortened by 5 bases and 6 bases respectively, the junction contains 9 bases. This clone was observed a few times. Its antigen remains unidentified. Qualities for individual bases were not recorded, and no much larger clone is one base off. From each donor, a single peripheral blood sample of about 116 mL on average was drawn into heparinised tubes. Naive, central memory, regulatory and stem cell-like memory CD4+ T cells were sorted on a BD FACSAria II using a panel including CD45RO, CCR7, CD25, CD127, CD95 and CD27. All sorted populations exceeded 98% purity. PBMCs were separated immediately by Lymphoprep density gradient centrifugation and were stained directly, without being cultured. So that batch effects would be minimized, each experiment stained and sorted samples in pairs, pairing one healthy donor with one patient.

All of the isolated RNA was reverse transcribed with the High Capacity cDNA Reverse Transcription Kit, so expressed TCRB transcripts were sequenced. Deep immunoSEQ sequencing was applied to naive, central memory and regulatory T cell samples, giving an average of around 3.4 million total reads per sample. Sorted cells were lysed in RLT buffer, and RNA was extracted using DNase-treated RNeasy Micro or Mini kits according to cell number. Each cell subset was processed separately to prevent cross-contamination, with patient and healthy donor samples processed together. Using the immunoSEQ multiplex PCR, TCRB sequences were amplified from cDNA into 87-bp fragments spanning the CDR3 region. Sequencing of the amplicons was done on the Illumina HiSeq platform. The original methods were these. PCR bias was computationally corrected using synthetic template baselines, reads within Hamming distance 2 were collapsed, and singletons that could not be merged were discarded. Reads were aligned against IMGT to assign V, D and J genes, CDR3 length and insertions or deletions at six rearrangement sites. Clonotype counts were normalized to sorted cell number within each subset before computing true diversity and Gini coefficients with the tcR R package. The overlap coefficient, calculated on TCRB nucleotide sequences, was used to quantify repertoire sharing. As a proxy for the pre-selection repertoire, out-of-frame TCRB sequences from naive cells were analyzed. The immuneACCESS repertoire file appears here via TCRdb, limited to in-frame rearrangements. These files lack a portion of the clones; in checked studies, under half of the deficit traces to unresolved V genes, and the cause of the others is not known. V and J calls and clone size follow that table, whereas D and trimming were derived from the DNA. Within this sample are 600,000 to 700,000 clones, with under 15% of them counted one time only. The ten largest clones represent about 0.11% of the sample.

The material sequenced was naive CD4+ T cells from blood. What the cell subset or site label conveys for this sample: true naive CD4+ T cells. Rearrangement joined TRBV7-6 to TRBJ2-3; no D gene is confidently identified. This clonotype originated in a young man with type 1 diabetes. CDR3 sequence: CASSVGTDTQYF. The sequenced DNA is TGTGCCAGCAGCGTCGGAACGGATACGCAGTATTTT.